Following are 27 T cell receptor beta chains from one sample sequenced in a study of blood T cell repertoires in COVID-19. Data came from immunoSEQ multiplex PCR; TCRdb stores just in-frame clones and leaves some out. The data hold under 95,000 clones, with roughly four fifths observed a single time. The sequenced sample consisted of peripheral blood. These receptors came from a man aged 45-65 years with acute or convalescent COVID-19.

This sequence joins TRBV20-1 and TRBJ1-4; D is uncertain. The CDR3 is 12 residues long. The V gene lost 3 bases and the J gene lost 11 bases, with 13 bases spanning the gap. CDR1 DFQATT and CDR2 SNEGSKA come from the germline V gene (reference sequence). This CDR3 is CSASPGGSKLFF. The CDR3 DNA follows: TGCAGTGCTAGTCCAGGCGGGTCTAAACTGTTTTTT.

The genes are TRBV5-1 and TRBJ2-7; the D gene is possibly TRBD1 (6 bases). Germline V gene lookup returns CDR1 SGHRS and CDR2 YFSETQ. This CDR3 contains 13 residues. Trimming removed 4 bases from V and 2 bases from J, with 10 bases in between. The CDR3 coding sequence is TGCGCCAGCAGCCAACAGGGTCCCTACGAGCAGTACTTC. As protein: CASSQQGPYEQYF.

The J gene is TRBJ2-6, the V gene TRBV15, with a tentative D call TRBD1 (5 bases). This CDR3 has 16 amino acids. V was clipped by 2 bases and J by 0 bases, with 8 bases between them. Germline V gives CDR1 LNHNV, CDR2 YYDKDF (reference sequence). As DNA, the CDR3 is TGTGCCACCAGCAGACCTCAGGGCTCTGGGGCCAACGTCCTGACTTTC. This translates into CATSRPQGSGANVLTF.

The CDR3 nucleotides are TGTGCCAGCAGCCGATCAAGGCAGGGCTACGAGACCCAGTACTTC. It translates to CASSRSRQGYETQYF. The chain is built from TRBV11-2 and TRBJ2-5; weak D call: TRBD1 (5 bases). V was clipped by 5 bases and J by 5 bases, with 18 bases between them. The CDR3 is 15 amino acids. From germline, CDR1 is SGHAT and CDR2 FQNNGV.

This CDR3 reads CASSSGGSTDTQYF. Here the CDR3 DNA reads TGTGCCAGCAGCTCCGGGGGATCAACAGATACGCAGTATTTT. V usage is TRBV7-3 and J usage is TRBJ2-3; D is perhaps TRBD2 (6 bases). This CDR3 has 14 amino acids. Per the germline V gene, CDR1 is SGHTA and CDR2 is FQGTGA. V was trimmed by 4 bases and J by 3 bases, leaving 11 bases between them.

The rearrangement uses TRBV5-1 and TRBJ2-2; D perhaps matches TRBD1 (6 bases). V shed 3 bases and J shed 6 bases, with 18 bases lying between them. CDR1 and CDR2 (germline): SGHRS, YFSETQ. The CDR3 loop spans 16 amino acids. The DNA for the CDR3 is TGCGCCAGCAGCTCTAGTTCCGGGACACCCCCCGGGGAGCTGTTTTTT. Protein: CASSSSSGTPPGELFF. Using reference TRBV5-1 and TRBJ2-2 for the parts outside the CDR3, the full variable domain is KAGVTQTPRYLIKTRGQQVTLSCSPISGHRSVSWYQQTPGQGLQFLFEYFSETQRNKGNFPGRFSGRQFSNSRSEMNVSTLELGDSALYLCASSSSSGTPPGELFFGEGSRLTVL.

The sample holds one count of this clone. The gene calls are TRBV7-2 and TRBJ1-5, with D hard to call. V lost 5 bases and J 4 bases, leaving 6 bases between the germline ends. The CDR3 covers 12 residues. CDR1 SGHTA and CDR2 FQGNSA come from the germline V gene. The CDR3 protein is CASSGLNQPQHF. CDR3 sequence (DNA): TGTGCCAGCAGCGGACTTAATCAGCCCCAGCATTTT. Drawing the rest from reference TRBV7-2 and TRBJ1-5, the complete variable domain is GAGVSQSPSNKVTEKGKDVELRCDPISGHTALYWYRQSLGQGLEFLIYFQGNSAPDKSGLPSDRFSAERTGGSVSTLTIQRTQQEDSAVYLCASSGLNQPQHFGDGTRLSIL.

The chain carries TRBV5-6 and TRBJ1-2; D is unresolved. The CDR3 totals 15 residues. Trimming cost V 0 bases and J 8 bases, with 17 bases left between them. Germline CDR1 SGHDT, CDR2 YYEEEE. CDR3 sequence reads: CASSLASIGLSGYTF. CDR3 nucleotide sequence: TGTGCCAGCAGCTTGGCCAGTATCGGGTTATCAGGCTACACCTTC.

V is TRBV19 and J is TRBJ1-5; D not resolved. V was pared by 4 bases and J by 4 bases, with 17 bases between. Germline values: CDR1 LNHDA, CDR2 SQIVND (reference sequence). This CDR3 comprises 16 residues. CDR3 sequence reads: CASSTNTGRANQPQHF. As DNA, the CDR3 is TGTGCCAGTAGTACCAACACCGGGAGGGCGAATCAGCCCCAGCATTTT. The complete variable domain, with remaining parts taken from reference TRBV19 and TRBJ1-5, reads DGGITQSPKYLFRKEGQNVTLSCEQNLNHDAMYWYRQDPGQGLRLIYYSQIVNDFQKGDIAEGYSVSREKKESFPLTVTSAQKNPTAFYLCASSTNTGRANQPQHFGDGTRLSIL.

The chain has TRBV19 and TRBJ1-1, with 9 bases lining up with TRBD1. In germline, CDR1 is LNHDA, CDR2 SQIVND (reference sequence). The CDR3 length is 14 residues. V trimming: 4 bases; J trimming: 7 bases; junction bases outside the gene matches: 7. For the CDR3, the DNA is TGTGCCAGTAGTAGACAGGGGGTGATGGGTGAAGCTTTCTTT. As protein: CASSRQGVMGEAFF.

The rearrangement uses TRBV9 and TRBJ1-6; D is unresolved. Germline V gives CDR1 SGDLS, CDR2 YYNGEE. The V and J ends lost 0 bases and 0 bases respectively, with 10 bases between them. The CDR3 spans 17 residues. The CDR3 loop is CASSVGWRSSYNSPLHF. The CDR3 bases are TGTGCCAGCAGCGTAGGATGGAGAAGCTCCTATAATTCACCCCTCCACTTT.

Concerning this clone itself: Since the CDR3 does not end with the conserved phenylalanine or tryptophan, this likely comes from a read error. The DNA is left out, because the CDR3 cannot be placed on it with certainty; the CDR3 is given as TCRdb lists it. The chain combines TRBV28 with TRBJ1-1; TRBD1 is the table's D call and was not checked against the DNA. Germline V gene sequence: CDR1 MDHEN, CDR2 SYDVKM. The CDR3 totals 13 residues, both ends included. This CDR3 reads CASSSSPQGMEVL.

The V gene is TRBV7-3, the J gene TRBJ2-1; 8 nucleotides match TRBD2. The V gene end was trimmed by 3 bases and the J gene end by 5 bases; junction bases not matched to a gene: 3. The CDR3 runs 14 residues. CDR1 is SGHTA, CDR2 FQGTGA, per germline. This CDR3 is CASSLGLVNNEQFF. The CDR3 coding sequence is TGTGCCAGCAGCTTGGGACTAGTTAACAATGAGCAGTTCTTC. The complete variable domain, with remaining parts taken from reference TRBV7-3 and TRBJ2-1, reads GAGVSQTPSNKVTEKGKYVELRCDPISGHTALYWYRQSLGQGPEFLIYFQGTGAADDSGLPNDRFFAVRPEGSVSTLKIQRTERGDSAVYLCASSLGLVNNEQFFGPGTRLTVL.

This clone has a single count. The chain combines TRBV7-9 with TRBJ2-7; a possible D gene is TRBD2 (5 bases). Deletions cut 4 bases from V and 5 bases from J, with 12 bases between. This CDR3 comprises 13 residues. Germline V gene sequence: CDR1 SEHNR, CDR2 FQNEAQ (reference sequence). CDR3 nucleotide sequence: TGTGCCAGCAGCTCGGACCAGAGGGACGAGCAGTACTTC. This encodes CASSSDQRDEQYF.

The table lists this clone with a few counts. This rearrangement joins TRBV19 to TRBJ2-3, with 11 bases aligning to TRBD2. Looked up from germline, CDR1 is LNHDA and CDR2 is SQIVND (reference sequence). Unmatched junction bases numbered 2, after V lost 6 bases and J lost 0 bases. The CDR3 is 15 amino acids. The CDR3 bases are TGTGCCAGTAGCACTAGCGGGGGCAGCACAGATACGCAGTATTTT. It codes for CASSTSGGSTDTQYF.

J is TRBJ2-3 and V is TRBV4-1; 11 bases are a match to TRBD2. The CDR3 length is 17 residues. Germline CDR1 is MGHRA and CDR2 is YSYEKL. V lost 1 base to trimming and J lost 5 bases; unmatched junction nucleotides: 8. The CDR3 is CASSQGVVAGGIDTQYF. The DNA for the CDR3 is TGCGCCAGCAGCCAAGGAGTGGTAGCGGGGGGGATAGATACGCAGTATTTT.

V is TRBV6-1 and J is TRBJ1-1; TRBD1 matches 8 bases. The V gene's germline CDR1 is MNHNS and CDR2 SASEGT. V lost 4 bases to trimming and J lost 4 bases; unmatched junction nucleotides: 11. CDR3 length: 16 amino acids. CDR3 amino acids: CASSGAYRGGSTEAFF. The DNA of the CDR3 is TGTGCCAGCAGTGGGGCTTACAGGGGGGGAAGCACTGAAGCTTTCTTT.

The CDR3 DNA reads TGTGCCAGCAGTTCGAGAGGACAGTTTTTAACTAATGAAAAACTGTTTTTT. This codes for CASSSRGQFLTNEKLFF. This rearrangement joins TRBV28 to TRBJ1-4; perhaps TRBD1 as D (6 bases). This CDR3 comprises 17 residues. The germline V gene has CDR1 MDHEN and CDR2 SYDVKM. V gave up 4 bases and J gave up 1 base, with 16 bases separating them.

The chain employs TRBV28 and TRBJ1-2; 9 nucleotides line up with TRBD1. Trimming took 2 bases from V and 5 from J; bases not matched to a gene: 9. CDR1 is MDHEN, CDR2 SYDVKM, per germline. The CDR3 covers 16 residues. CDR3 in amino acids: CASSLHHRGQGYGYTF. In DNA, the CDR3 is TGTGCCAGCAGTTTACACCACCGAGGACAGGGGTATGGCTACACCTTC.

The chain carries TRBV4-1 and TRBJ2-1; 8 positions agree with TRBD2. Germline V gene lookup returns CDR1 MGHRA and CDR2 YSYEKL. This CDR3 has 15 amino acids. V dropped 1 base and J dropped 5; count of bases not matched to a gene: 4. The CDR3 coding sequence is TGCGCCAGCAGCCAAGCAAGCGGGAGAAACAATGAGCAGTTCTTC. It yields the protein CASSQASGRNNEQFF.

V is TRBV27 and J is TRBJ1-5; D may be TRBD1 (6 bases). The CDR3 runs 13 residues. V lost 1 base and J 7 bases, leaving 8 bases between the germline ends. Germline CDR1 reads MNHEY; CDR2 reads SMNVEV (reference sequence). The CDR3 loop reads CASSLWGRQPQHF. In DNA form, the CDR3 reads TGTGCCAGCAGTTTATGGGGGCGCCAGCCCCAGCATTTT.

The V gene is TRBV5-8, the J gene TRBJ2-5, with 8 bases fitting TRBD1. The length of the CDR3 is 15 residues. V gave up 4 bases and J gave up 3 bases; unmatched junction bases: 8. The germline V gene encodes CDR1 SGHTS and CDR2 YDEGEE. CDR3 protein: CASSLSHRGEETQYF. The CDR3 DNA sequence: TGTGCCAGCAGCCTCTCCCACAGGGGGGAAGAGACCCAGTACTTC. The full variable domain, in which reference TRBV5-8 and TRBJ2-5 provide the parts outside the CDR3, is EAGVTQSPTHLIKTRGQQATLRCSPISGHTSVYWYQQALGLGLQFLLWYDEGEERNRGNFPPRFSGRQFPNYSSELNVNALELEDSALYLCASSLSHRGEETQYFGPGTRLLVL.

The chain uses TRBV7-9 and TRBJ2-7; D is possibly TRBD1 (5 bases). The CDR3 runs 16 residues. V was cut by 2 bases and J by 2 bases, with 16 bases left in between. CDR1 and CDR2 (germline): SEHNR, FQNEAQ (reference sequence). The CDR3 DNA is TGTGCCAGCAGCTTATTTGGCAGGGCTTCAACCTACGAGCAGTACTTC. Its translation is CASSLFGRASTYEQYF.

This chain links TRBV5-1 with TRBJ1-1; no reliable D call. Germline CDR1 SGHRS, CDR2 YFSETQ. This CDR3 comprises 16 residues. V shed 0 bases and J shed 4 bases, with 16 bases lying between them. The chain's CDR3 is CASSLVAGLVSTEAFF. In nucleotides, the CDR3 is TGCGCCAGCAGCTTGGTGGCGGGGTTGGTGAGCACTGAAGCTTTCTTT.

V gene TRBV27 combines with J gene TRBJ1-1, with D perhaps TRBD1 (6 bases). The CDR3 runs 14 residues. Per the germline V gene, CDR1 is MNHEY and CDR2 is SMNVEV (reference sequence). V shed 6 bases and J shed 7 bases, with 18 bases lying between them. As DNA, the CDR3 is TGTGCCAGCAGGACCGACAGGACTAGCCTTGAAGCTTTCTTT. Translated: CASRTDRTSLEAFF.

This rearrangement joins TRBV30 to TRBJ1-1; a weak D match, TRBD1 (5 bases). V was shortened by 3 bases and J by 0 bases, with 8 bases between the two germline ends. Per germline, CDR1 GTSNPN and CDR2 SVGIG (reference sequence). This CDR3 spans 13 amino acids. The chain's CDR3 is CAWRLTVNTEAFF. Here the CDR3 DNA reads TGTGCCTGGAGATTGACAGTGAACACTGAAGCTTTCTTT.

The CDR3, as DNA: TGCGCCAGCAGCGTGACTAGCGGTAGCACAGATACGCAGTATTTT. Amino acid sequence: CASSVTSGSTDTQYF. The chain couples TRBV4-1 to TRBJ2-3; TRBD2 agrees at 9 bases. The V gene end was trimmed by 5 bases and the J gene end by 0 bases; junction bases not matched to a gene: 3. The CDR3 length is 15 residues. The germline V gene has CDR1 MGHRA and CDR2 YSYEKL.